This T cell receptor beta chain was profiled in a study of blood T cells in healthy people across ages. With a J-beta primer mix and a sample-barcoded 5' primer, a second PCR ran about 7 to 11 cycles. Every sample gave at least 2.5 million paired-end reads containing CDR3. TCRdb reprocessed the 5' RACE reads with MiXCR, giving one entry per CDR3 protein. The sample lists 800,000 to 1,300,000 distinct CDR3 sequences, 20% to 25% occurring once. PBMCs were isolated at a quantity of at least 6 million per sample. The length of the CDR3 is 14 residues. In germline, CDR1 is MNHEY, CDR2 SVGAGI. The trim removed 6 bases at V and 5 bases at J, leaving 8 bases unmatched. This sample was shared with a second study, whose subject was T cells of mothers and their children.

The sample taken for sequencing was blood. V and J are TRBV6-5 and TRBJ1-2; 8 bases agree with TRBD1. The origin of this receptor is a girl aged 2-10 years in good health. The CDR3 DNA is TGTGCCAGCAGGTCAACAGGGGGACTTTATGGCTACACCTTC. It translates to CASRSTGGLYGYTF.